These T cell receptor beta chains were read from a single sample in a study of T-cell memory formation after mild COVID-19. TCRdb reprocessed the 5' RACE reads with MiXCR, giving one entry per CDR3 protein. The sample has 450,000 to 700,000 distinct CDR3 sequences; more than 15% are singletons. Sequencing was performed on PBMCs or a T cell subset sorted from them (not recorded which). These receptors originate from an adult woman who had mild COVID-19 (a few samples of this study predate the infection). Cell type and time point are not known. CDR3s include the opening cysteine and the closing phenylalanine or tryptophan. Each record gives: clone size, J gene, CDR3 length, V gene, D gene, CDR3 protein, CDR3 DNA. The D gene is left open where the match is weak. Clone size is shown for a subset of rows, as once, few, many or a class of expanded clone.

clone_size: few; j_call: TRBJ1-2; cdr3_length: 15; v_call: TRBV20-1; d_call: -; cdr3_aa: CSARDGVRANYGYTF; cdr3_nt: TGCAGTGCTAGAGATGGGGTGAGGGCTAACTATGGCTACACCTTC
clone_size: few; j_call: TRBJ2-7; cdr3_length: 13; v_call: TRBV5-5; d_call: -; cdr3_aa: CASSWQGPYEQYF; cdr3_nt: TGTGCCAGCAGCTGGCAGGGGCCCTACGAGCAGTACTTC
clone_size: -; j_call: TRBJ1-4; cdr3_length: 14; v_call: TRBV6-5; d_call: -; cdr3_aa: CASSYSYGSEKLFF; cdr3_nt: TGTGCCAGCAGTTACTCGTACGGGAGTGAAAAACTGTTTTTT
clone_size: -; j_call: TRBJ2-5; cdr3_length: 13; v_call: TRBV5-1; d_call: -; cdr3_aa: CASSLSTEPTQYF; cdr3_nt: TGCGCCAGCAGCTTGTCAACAGAGCCAACCCAGTACTTC
clone_size: many; j_call: TRBJ2-3; cdr3_length: 15; v_call: TRBV12-3/TRBV12-4; d_call: -; cdr3_aa: CASSLSPRHTDTQYF; cdr3_nt: TGTGCCAGCAGTTTATCCCCGCGGCACACAGATACGCAGTATTTT
clone_size: few; j_call: TRBJ1-2; cdr3_length: 13; v_call: TRBV12-3/TRBV12-4; d_call: -; cdr3_aa: CASSPGGAEGYTF; cdr3_nt: TGTGCCAGCAGTCCTGGCGGGGCGGAAGGCTACACCTTC
clone_size: few; j_call: TRBJ1-2; cdr3_length: 15; v_call: TRBV24-1; d_call: -; cdr3_aa: CATSDTGTVNYGYTF; cdr3_nt: TGTGCCACCAGTGACACCGGGACCGTAAACTATGGCTACACCTTC
clone_size: -; j_call: TRBJ2-3; cdr3_length: 16; v_call: TRBV7-9; d_call: TRBD1; cdr3_aa: CASSRGQGLSTDTQYF; cdr3_nt: TGTGCCAGCAGTCGTGGACAGGGGCTTAGCACAGATACGCAGTATTTT
clone_size: few; j_call: TRBJ2-3; cdr3_length: 14; v_call: TRBV29-1; d_call: TRBD1; cdr3_aa: CSGLDRTSTDTQYF; cdr3_nt: TGCAGCGGCTTGGACAGGACCTCCACAGATACGCAGTATTTT
clone_size: -; j_call: TRBJ2-6; cdr3_length: 21; v_call: TRBV6-1; d_call: TRBD2; cdr3_aa: CASSDEASGLAGNSGANVLTF; cdr3_nt: TGTGCCAGCAGTGACGAGGCCTCGGGACTAGCGGGCAACTCTGGGGCCAACGTCCTGACTTTC
clone_size: -; j_call: TRBJ1-2; cdr3_length: 13; v_call: TRBV29-1; d_call: TRBD1; cdr3_aa: CSAGTGGIYGYTF; cdr3_nt: TGCAGCGCAGGAACAGGGGGCATCTATGGCTACACCTTC
clone_size: -; j_call: TRBJ2-1; cdr3_length: 15; v_call: TRBV4-2; d_call: -; cdr3_aa: CASSLEAGTPPEQFF; cdr3_nt: TGTGCCAGCAGCCTCGAGGCCGGGACCCCTCCCGAGCAGTTCTTC
clone_size: -; j_call: TRBJ2-2; cdr3_length: 15; v_call: TRBV28; d_call: -; cdr3_aa: CASSYARRNTGELFF; cdr3_nt: TGTGCCAGCAGCTACGCAAGGCGGAACACCGGGGAGCTGTTTTTT
clone_size: few; j_call: TRBJ2-5; cdr3_length: 15; v_call: TRBV7-3; d_call: -; cdr3_aa: CASSLKGGGQETQYF; cdr3_nt: TGTGCCAGCAGCTTAAAGGGGGGCGGACAAGAGACCCAGTACTTC
clone_size: -; j_call: TRBJ1-1; cdr3_length: 14; v_call: TRBV7-2; d_call: TRBD1; cdr3_aa: CASRLQGAATEAFF; cdr3_nt: TGTGCCAGCAGACTACAGGGGGCGGCAACTGAAGCTTTCTTT
clone_size: -; j_call: TRBJ2-1; cdr3_length: 19; v_call: TRBV29-1; d_call: TRBD2; cdr3_aa: CSVEGDSGSGRASLNEQFF; cdr3_nt: TGCAGCGTTGAAGGGGACAGTGGTAGCGGGAGGGCTTCCCTCAATGAGCAGTTCTTC
clone_size: -; j_call: TRBJ2-3; cdr3_length: 16; v_call: TRBV20-1; d_call: TRBD2; cdr3_aa: CSARVTSGLSTDTQYF; cdr3_nt: TGCAGTGCTAGGGTGACTAGCGGGCTCTCCACAGATACGCAGTATTTT
clone_size: few; j_call: TRBJ2-7; cdr3_length: 12; v_call: TRBV6-2/TRBV6-3; d_call: -; cdr3_aa: CASSPVYYEQYF; cdr3_nt: TGTGCCAGCAGCCCCGTTTACTACGAGCAGTACTTC
clone_size: -; j_call: TRBJ2-4; cdr3_length: 12; v_call: TRBV6-2/TRBV6-3; d_call: TRBD2; cdr3_aa: CATSGIKNIQYF; cdr3_nt: TGTGCCACGAGCGGGATCAAAAACATTCAGTACTTC
clone_size: -; j_call: TRBJ2-3; cdr3_length: 15; v_call: TRBV5-1; d_call: -; cdr3_aa: CASSPGIGPGDTQYF; cdr3_nt: TGCGCCAGCAGCCCCGGGATAGGGCCCGGAGATACGCAGTATTTT
clone_size: few; j_call: TRBJ2-7; cdr3_length: 13; v_call: TRBV12-3/TRBV12-4; d_call: TRBD2; cdr3_aa: CASRLAGGHEQYF; cdr3_nt: TGTGCCAGCCGACTAGCGGGGGGGCACGAGCAGTACTTC
clone_size: -; j_call: TRBJ2-2; cdr3_length: 19; v_call: TRBV20-1; d_call: TRBD2; cdr3_aa: CSARGPSGRAKQNTGELFF; cdr3_nt: TGCAGTGCTAGAGGGCCTAGCGGGAGGGCTAAACAGAACACCGGGGAGCTGTTTTTT
clone_size: few; j_call: TRBJ1-2; cdr3_length: 17; v_call: TRBV3-1; d_call: TRBD1; cdr3_aa: CASRDATTGRNDYGYTF; cdr3_nt: TGTGCCAGCAGGGATGCTACGACAGGGAGAAATGACTATGGCTACACCTTC
clone_size: -; j_call: TRBJ2-7; cdr3_length: 15; v_call: TRBV5-1; d_call: TRBD1; cdr3_aa: CASSFTGQGAREQYF; cdr3_nt: TGCGCCAGCAGCTTTACGGGACAGGGGGCCCGGGAGCAGTACTTC
clone_size: -; j_call: TRBJ1-5; cdr3_length: 14; v_call: TRBV5-6; d_call: -; cdr3_aa: CASSRRGTNQPQHF; cdr3_nt: TGTGCCAGCAGCAGAAGGGGGACCAATCAGCCCCAGCATTTT
clone_size: -; j_call: TRBJ2-3; cdr3_length: 15; v_call: TRBV7-9; d_call: -; cdr3_aa: CASSTIQLGTDTQYF; cdr3_nt: TGTGCCAGCAGCACCATACAGCTAGGAACAGATACGCAGTATTTT
clone_size: few; j_call: TRBJ1-1; cdr3_length: 15; v_call: TRBV5-5; d_call: TRBD1; cdr3_aa: CASSITGATNTEAFF; cdr3_nt: TGTGCCAGCAGCATAACAGGGGCGACGAACACTGAAGCTTTCTTT
clone_size: once; j_call: TRBJ1-2; cdr3_length: 13; v_call: TRBV20-1; d_call: -; cdr3_aa: CSVNMGANYGYTF; cdr3_nt: TGCAGTGTCAACATGGGAGCTAACTATGGCTACACCTTC
clone_size: -; j_call: TRBJ1-1; cdr3_length: 14; v_call: TRBV6-5; d_call: TRBD1; cdr3_aa: CASSLADRGTEAFF; cdr3_nt: TGTGCCAGCAGTCTCGCTGACAGGGGGACTGAAGCTTTCTTT
clone_size: few; j_call: TRBJ1-1; cdr3_length: 13; v_call: TRBV15; d_call: TRBD1; cdr3_aa: CATSWDRDTEAFF; cdr3_nt: TGTGCCACCAGCTGGGACAGGGATACTGAAGCTTTCTTT
clone_size: -; j_call: TRBJ2-5; cdr3_length: 14; v_call: TRBV6-2/TRBV6-3; d_call: -; cdr3_aa: CASRPALYQETQYF; cdr3_nt: TGTGCCAGCCGGCCGGCCTTGTACCAAGAGACCCAGTACTTC
clone_size: -; j_call: TRBJ1-1; cdr3_length: 14; v_call: TRBV6-2/TRBV6-3; d_call: -; cdr3_aa: CASSYSQPSTEAFF; cdr3_nt: TGTGCCAGCAGTTACTCACAGCCCAGCACTGAAGCTTTCTTT
clone_size: -; j_call: TRBJ2-7; cdr3_length: 12; v_call: TRBV5-1; d_call: -; cdr3_aa: CASSIRVNEQYF; cdr3_nt: TGCGCCAGCAGCATCAGGGTTAACGAGCAGTACTTC
clone_size: -; j_call: TRBJ1-4; cdr3_length: 16; v_call: TRBV12-3/TRBV12-4; d_call: TRBD1; cdr3_aa: CASSRTLGQGGEKLFF; cdr3_nt: TGTGCCAGCAGCCGTACACTGGGACAGGGAGGCGAAAAACTGTTTTTT
clone_size: few; j_call: TRBJ1-1; cdr3_length: 12; v_call: TRBV29-1; d_call: -; cdr3_aa: CSVERGNTEAFF; cdr3_nt: TGCAGCGTTGAGAGAGGGAACACTGAAGCTTTCTTT
clone_size: -; j_call: TRBJ1-1; cdr3_length: 13; v_call: TRBV12-3/TRBV12-4; d_call: -; cdr3_aa: CASSLDPLPEAFF; cdr3_nt: TGTGCCAGCAGTCTAGATCCTCTACCCGAAGCTTTCTTT
clone_size: -; j_call: TRBJ2-7; cdr3_length: 16; v_call: TRBV5-8; d_call: -; cdr3_aa: CASSLGTLAGRDEQYF; cdr3_nt: TGTGCCAGCAGCTTGGGTACCCTCGCCGGGCGGGATGAGCAGTACTTC
clone_size: few; j_call: TRBJ2-3; cdr3_length: 16; v_call: TRBV4-2; d_call: TRBD1; cdr3_aa: CASSQGGRGLTDTQYF; cdr3_nt: TGTGCCAGCAGCCAAGGTGGCAGGGGGCTGACAGATACGCAGTATTTT
clone_size: few; j_call: TRBJ2-6; cdr3_length: 14; v_call: TRBV9; d_call: -; cdr3_aa: CASSQVAGANVLTF; cdr3_nt: TGTGCCAGCAGCCAAGTGGCTGGGGCCAACGTCCTGACTTTC
clone_size: -; j_call: TRBJ2-5; cdr3_length: 15; v_call: TRBV4-1; d_call: TRBD1; cdr3_aa: CASSKRQGAGETQYF; cdr3_nt: TGCGCCAGCAGCAAGAGACAGGGGGCCGGGGAGACCCAGTACTTC